This T cell receptor beta chain was sequenced during a study of neoadjuvant anti-PD-1 for oral cavity cancer. Time point reported: after neoadjuvant nivolumab, at surgical resection. This clone was detected only once. Assay used: immunoSEQ multiplex PCR; TCRdb lists only in-frame clones, some missing. The table has more than 1,100 clones, around 48% seen once. CDR3 length equals 15 residues. CDR1 MNHEY and CDR2 SMNVEV come from the germline V gene (reference sequence). V lost 3 bases, J lost 0 bases, and 8 bases lay in between. V usage is TRBV27 and J usage is TRBJ2-2, with D uncertain. The material sequenced was tumor tissue, taken after nivolumab (anti-PD-1) treatment. The TCR was taken from a person between 35 and 79 years old with oral cavity squamous cell carcinoma. Here the CDR3 DNA reads TGTGCCAGCAGTTTTGCGGTTCCGAACACCGGGGAGCTGTTTTTT. Its protein is CASSFAVPNTGELFF.